The rows below give T cell receptor beta chains drawn from one sample of a study of cytomegalovirus exposure and HLA in healthy donors. Generated by immunoSEQ multiplex PCR, the TCRdb table keeps only in-frame clones and is missing some. The repertoire holds under 150,000 clones, with 85% to 90% as singletons. The source material was PBMCs. The receptors here all came from a man between 18 and 35 years old in good health and CMV-seropositive. Both conserved end residues are part of each CDR3. The order of the fields is V gene, clone size, D gene, J gene, CDR3 protein, CDR3 DNA. The D gene is left open where the match is weak. Clone size is stated in some rows and not others, as once, few, many or a class when expanded.

V gene: TRBV11-3
clone size: many
D gene: .
J gene: TRBJ2-7
CDR3 protein: CASSRQNSYEQYF
CDR3 DNA: TGTGCCAGCAGCCGACAGAACTCCTACGAGCAGTACTTC

V gene: TRBV9
clone size: once
D gene: .
J gene: TRBJ2-2
CDR3 protein: CASSSRLTRLTNTGELFF
CDR3 DNA: TGTGCCAGCAGCTCCCGTTTAACTAGATTAACGAACACCGGGGAGCTGTTTTTT

V gene: TRBV6-6
clone size: .
D gene: .
J gene: TRBJ2-2
CDR3 protein: CASSTGAGELFF
CDR3 DNA: TGTGCCAGTAGCACCGGGGCCGGGGAGCTGTTTTTT

V gene: TRBV7-8
clone size: .
D gene: .
J gene: TRBJ2-6
CDR3 protein: CASSLLRHSFSGANVLTF
CDR3 DNA: TGTGCCAGCAGCTTACTGAGACACAGCTTCTCTGGGGCCAACGTCCTGACTTTC

V gene: TRBV27
clone size: .
D gene: .
J gene: TRBJ1-5
CDR3 protein: CASSFAGNQPQHF
CDR3 DNA: TGTGCCAGCAGTTTCGCGGGCAATCAGCCCCAGCATTTT

V gene: TRBV5-4
clone size: .
D gene: .
J gene: TRBJ1-2
CDR3 protein: CASSLDKNDYGYTF
CDR3 DNA: TGTGCCAGCAGCTTGGACAAAAATGACTATGGCTACACCTTC

V gene: TRBV6-5
clone size: .
D gene: .
J gene: TRBJ1-4
CDR3 protein: CASSYGWGTTNEKLFF
CDR3 DNA: TGTGCCAGCAGTTACGGGTGGGGCACAACTAATGAAAAACTGTTTTTT

V gene: TRBV7-3
clone size: .
D gene: TRBD2
J gene: TRBJ2-7
CDR3 protein: CASSFRRGRREYSYEQYF
CDR3 DNA: TGTGCCAGCAGCTTCCGACGCGGGCGGCGGGAGTACTCCTACGAGCAGTACTTC

V gene: TRBV6-8
clone size: .
D gene: .
J gene: TRBJ2-7
CDR3 protein: CASSYHGGNSYEQYF
CDR3 DNA: TGTGCCAGCAGTTATCATGGGGGCAACTCCTACGAGCAGTACTTC

V gene: TRBV4-1
clone size: .
D gene: TRBD2
J gene: TRBJ2-3
CDR3 protein: CASSHPTSGKGDTQYF
CDR3 DNA: TGCGCCAGCAGCCACCCGACTAGCGGGAAGGGTGATACGCAGTATTTT

V gene: TRBV6-5
clone size: few
D gene: TRBD1
J gene: TRBJ1-5
CDR3 protein: CASSYSGGSQPQHF
CDR3 DNA: TGTGCCAGCAGTTACTCAGGGGGCTCCCAGCCCCAGCATTTT

V gene: TRBV21-1
clone size: .
D gene: .
J gene: TRBJ1-4
CDR3 protein: CASSNGRNEKLFF
CDR3 DNA: TGTGCCAGCAGCAATGGGAGAAATGAAAAACTGTTTTTT

V gene: TRBV27
clone size: .
D gene: .
J gene: TRBJ2-7
CDR3 protein: CASSLSPYAPHEQYF
CDR3 DNA: TGTGCCAGCAGTTTATCACCCTATGCCCCCCACGAGCAGTACTTC

V gene: TRBV5-6
clone size: .
D gene: .
J gene: TRBJ1-4
CDR3 protein: CASSRVSYREEKLFF
CDR3 DNA: TGTGCCAGCAGCCGCGTTTCTTACAGGGAGGAAAAACTGTTTTTT

V gene: TRBV6-1
clone size: .
D gene: .
J gene: TRBJ2-5
CDR3 protein: CASSEAPQVRQTQYF
CDR3 DNA: TGTGCCAGCAGTGAAGCGCCCCAGGTTAGGCAGACCCAGTACTTC

V gene: TRBV27
clone size: .
D gene: TRBD1
J gene: TRBJ2-2
CDR3 protein: CASSLVGTGGTGELFF
CDR3 DNA: TGTGCCAGCAGTTTAGTTGGGACAGGTGGTACCGGGGAGCTGTTTTTT

V gene: TRBV6-1
clone size: few
D gene: .
J gene: TRBJ2-3
CDR3 protein: CASPTDTDTQYF
CDR3 DNA: TGTGCCAGCCCTACAGATACAGATACGCAGTATTTT

V gene: TRBV5-5
clone size: .
D gene: TRBD1
J gene: TRBJ1-4
CDR3 protein: CASSLVGTEPGVFF
CDR3 DNA: TGTGCCAGCAGCTTGGTCGGGACAGAGCCCGGAGTGTTTTTT

V gene: TRBV5-1
clone size: .
D gene: .
J gene: TRBJ1-1
CDR3 protein: CASSLGRANTEAFF
CDR3 DNA: TGCGCCAGCAGCTTGGGTCGCGCGAACACTGAAGCTTTCTTT

V gene: TRBV19
clone size: .
D gene: TRBD2
J gene: TRBJ2-3
CDR3 protein: CASSNLAGEDTQYF
CDR3 DNA: TGTGCCAGTAGTAATTTGGCGGGAGAGGATACGCAGTATTTT

V gene: TRBV30
clone size: .
D gene: TRBD1
J gene: TRBJ1-6
CDR3 protein: CAWSVRQGAISPLHF
CDR3 DNA: TGTGCCTGGAGTGTACGACAGGGGGCTATTTCACCCCTCCACTTT

V gene: TRBV6-1
clone size: .
D gene: TRBD2
J gene: TRBJ2-1
CDR3 protein: CASSVLADSYNEQFF
CDR3 DNA: TGTGCCAGCAGTGTCCTAGCGGACTCCTACAATGAGCAGTTCTTC

V gene: TRBV25-1
clone size: .
D gene: TRBD1
J gene: TRBJ1-1
CDR3 protein: CASSESRTGQTEAFF
CDR3 DNA: TGTGCCAGCAGTGAATCCAGGACAGGCCAAACTGAAGCTTTCTTT

V gene: TRBV6-5
clone size: .
D gene: TRBD2
J gene: TRBJ2-1
CDR3 protein: CASSSRTSGRYNEQFF
CDR3 DNA: TGTGCCAGCAGTTCCCGGACTAGCGGGCGGTACAATGAGCAGTTCTTC

V gene: TRBV27
clone size: .
D gene: .
J gene: TRBJ1-5
CDR3 protein: CASSLRAARGIDSNQPQHF
CDR3 DNA: TGTGCCAGCAGTTTAAGGGCAGCCAGGGGAATAGATAGCAATCAGCCCCAGCATTTT

V gene: TRBV18
clone size: .
D gene: .
J gene: TRBJ1-1
CDR3 protein: CASSPQFGGANTEAFF
CDR3 DNA: TGTGCCAGCTCACCACAGTTCGGGGGGGCCAACACTGAAGCTTTCTTT

V gene: TRBV28
clone size: .
D gene: TRBD1
J gene: TRBJ2-1
CDR3 protein: CASSSESRDRGWGSYNEQFF
CDR3 DNA: TGTGCCAGCAGTTCCGAGTCCCGGGACAGGGGTTGGGGCTCCTACAATGAGCAGTTCTTC

V gene: TRBV12-5
clone size: .
D gene: .
J gene: TRBJ2-1
CDR3 protein: CASGLVLNNEQFF
CDR3 DNA: TGTGCTAGTGGTTTGGTACTCAACAATGAGCAGTTCTTC

V gene: TRBV7-9
clone size: few
D gene: .
J gene: TRBJ2-5
CDR3 protein: CASSPHRSGAETQYF
CDR3 DNA: TGTGCCAGCAGCCCACACAGGTCAGGGGCGGAGACCCAGTACTTC

V gene: TRBV7-6
clone size: .
D gene: .
J gene: TRBJ2-1
CDR3 protein: CASSPGGPYNEQFF
CDR3 DNA: TGTGCCAGCAGCCCAGGGGGGCCCTACAATGAGCAGTTCTTC

V gene: TRBV30
clone size: .
D gene: TRBD1
J gene: TRBJ1-2
CDR3 protein: CAWSPSTGTGGDYGYTF
CDR3 DNA: TGTGCCTGGAGTCCTTCAACCGGGACAGGGGGCGACTATGGCTACACCTTC

V gene: TRBV5-4
clone size: .
D gene: TRBD1
J gene: TRBJ2-7
CDR3 protein: CASSLTDRAEQYF
CDR3 DNA: TGTGCCAGCAGCTTGACAGACAGGGCCGAGCAGTACTTC

V gene: TRBV11-2
clone size: once
D gene: TRBD2
J gene: TRBJ2-3
CDR3 protein: CASSNIRTSGDTQYF
CDR3 DNA: TGTGCCAGCAGCAATATTAGGACTAGCGGGGATACGCAGTATTTT

V gene: TRBV9
clone size: .
D gene: .
J gene: TRBJ1-2
CDR3 protein: CASSVAGGKDYGYTF
CDR3 DNA: TGTGCCAGCAGCGTAGCGGGAGGGAAGGACTATGGCTACACCTTC

V gene: TRBV19
clone size: .
D gene: TRBD1
J gene: TRBJ2-7
CDR3 protein: CASSPQGAGGEQYF
CDR3 DNA: TGTGCCAGTAGCCCACAGGGGGCAGGTGGTGAGCAGTACTTC

V gene: TRBV30
clone size: once
D gene: TRBD1
J gene: TRBJ1-4
CDR3 protein: CAWSVSSTGPFATNEKLFF
CDR3 DNA: TGTGCCTGGAGTGTTTCTTCGACAGGGCCCTTTGCAACTAATGAAAAACTGTTTTTT

V gene: TRBV6-6
clone size: .
D gene: .
J gene: TRBJ1-2
CDR3 protein: CASSYWALRDYGYTF
CDR3 DNA: TGTGCCAGCAGTTACTGGGCCCTCAGGGACTATGGCTACACCTTC

V gene: TRBV19
clone size: .
D gene: TRBD2
J gene: TRBJ2-7
CDR3 protein: CASSIRGGAYEQYF
CDR3 DNA: TGTGCCAGTAGTATACGGGGGGGTGCCTACGAGCAGTACTTC

V gene: TRBV5-1
clone size: .
D gene: .
J gene: TRBJ1-2
CDR3 protein: CASSPTGKPVRGYTF
CDR3 DNA: TGCGCCAGCAGCCCGACAGGTAAACCCGTGCGTGGCTACACCTTC

V gene: TRBV7-8
clone size: few
D gene: TRBD1
J gene: TRBJ2-7
CDR3 protein: CASSPGTDWAYEQYF
CDR3 DNA: TGTGCCAGCAGCCCTGGGACAGATTGGGCCTACGAGCAGTACTTC

V gene: TRBV30
clone size: .
D gene: .
J gene: TRBJ1-5
CDR3 protein: CAWRLQNNQPQHF
CDR3 DNA: TGTGCCTGGAGGCTACAGAATAATCAGCCCCAGCATTTT

V gene: TRBV29-1
clone size: once
D gene: .
J gene: TRBJ1-1
CDR3 protein: CSVVRGWDTEAFF
CDR3 DNA: TGCAGCGTTGTAAGGGGCTGGGACACTGAAGCTTTCTTT

V gene: TRBV19
clone size: .
D gene: TRBD2
J gene: TRBJ2-2
CDR3 protein: CASSMRSSGTYGELFF
CDR3 DNA: TGTGCCAGTAGTATGAGGTCTAGCGGGACCTACGGGGAGCTGTTTTTT

V gene: TRBV28
clone size: .
D gene: .
J gene: TRBJ2-1
CDR3 protein: CASSPPTGSYNEQFF
CDR3 DNA: TGTGCCAGCAGTCCCCCAACAGGAAGCTACAATGAGCAGTTCTTC

V gene: TRBV6-1
clone size: .
D gene: .
J gene: TRBJ2-5
CDR3 protein: CASRTGGTQYF
CDR3 DNA: TGTGCCAGCAGAACAGGTGGGACCCAGTACTTC

V gene: TRBV5-1
clone size: .
D gene: TRBD2
J gene: TRBJ2-3
CDR3 protein: CASSFGTSGSLNTDTQYF
CDR3 DNA: TGCGCCAGCAGCTTTGGGACTAGCGGGAGCTTGAACACAGATACGCAGTATTTT

V gene: TRBV7-9
clone size: .
D gene: .
J gene: TRBJ1-3
CDR3 protein: CASSLIRGSGNTIYF
CDR3 DNA: TGTGCCAGCAGCTTAATTAGGGGCTCTGGAAACACCATATATTTT

V gene: TRBV7-8
clone size: .
D gene: .
J gene: TRBJ1-5
CDR3 protein: CASSLTPGGMNQPQHF
CDR3 DNA: TGTGCCAGCAGCTTAACCCCCGGGGGAATGAATCAGCCCCAGCATTTT

V gene: TRBV5-6
clone size: .
D gene: TRBD1
J gene: TRBJ1-4
CDR3 protein: CASSSRDRRYIATNEKLFF
CDR3 DNA: TGTGCCAGCAGCTCCCGGGACAGAAGATATATTGCAACTAATGAAAAACTGTTTTTT

V gene: TRBV6-5
clone size: .
D gene: TRBD1
J gene: TRBJ1-4
CDR3 protein: CASSPGQGRNEKLFF
CDR3 DNA: TGTGCCAGCAGTCCGGGACAGGGGAGAAATGAAAAACTGTTTTTT

V gene: TRBV7-3
clone size: few
D gene: TRBD2
J gene: TRBJ2-5
CDR3 protein: CASRELGTSGKETQYF
CDR3 DNA: TGTGCCAGCAGGGAACTTGGGACTAGCGGGAAGGAGACCCAGTACTTC

V gene: TRBV5-6
clone size: .
D gene: TRBD1
J gene: TRBJ1-4
CDR3 protein: CASSWTGSGEKLFF
CDR3 DNA: TGTGCCAGCAGCTGGACAGGGTCCGGCGAAAAACTGTTTTTT

V gene: TRBV5-1
clone size: .
D gene: .
J gene: TRBJ2-7
CDR3 protein: CASSLGFSYEQYF
CDR3 DNA: TGCGCCAGCAGCTTGGGTTTCAGTTACGAGCAGTACTTC

V gene: TRBV7-7
clone size: .
D gene: TRBD2
J gene: TRBJ2-5
CDR3 protein: CASSLGAGGPETQYF
CDR3 DNA: TGTGCTAGCAGCTTAGGAGCGGGAGGGCCGGAGACCCAGTACTTC

V gene: TRBV6-5
clone size: .
D gene: TRBD1
J gene: TRBJ1-2
CDR3 protein: CAIRQGSYGYTF
CDR3 DNA: TGTGCCATCAGACAGGGTAGCTATGGCTACACCTTC

V gene: TRBV9
clone size: .
D gene: .
J gene: TRBJ2-3
CDR3 protein: CASSVGSGASTDTQYF
CDR3 DNA: TGTGCCAGCAGCGTAGGAAGCGGAGCTAGCACAGATACGCAGTATTTT

V gene: TRBV11-2
clone size: .
D gene: TRBD2
J gene: TRBJ2-7
CDR3 protein: CASSFGTNLYEQYF
CDR3 DNA: TGTGCCAGCAGCTTTGGGACTAACCTCTACGAGCAGTACTTC

V gene: TRBV15
clone size: once
D gene: TRBD1
J gene: TRBJ2-2
CDR3 protein: CATSRDQTGETGELFF
CDR3 DNA: TGTGCCACCAGCAGAGACCAGACAGGGGAGACCGGGGAGCTGTTTTTT

V gene: TRBV7-9
clone size: .
D gene: .
J gene: TRBJ2-1
CDR3 protein: CASSVRDSHNEQFF
CDR3 DNA: TGTGCCAGCAGCGTCCGGGACTCCCACAATGAGCAGTTCTTC

V gene: TRBV7-7
clone size: few
D gene: .
J gene: TRBJ1-6
CDR3 protein: CASTPTYRQVNSPLHF
CDR3 DNA: TGTGCCAGCACACCTACCTACCGACAGGTTAATTCACCCCTCCACTTT